This entry lists 28 T cell receptor beta chains sequenced from one sample in a study of T cells in Graves' hyperthyroidism and ophthalmopathy. RNA transcripts yielded amplified TCR beta CDR3 regions. HTBI primers were the set used in a first-round RT-PCR of the TCR CDR3. TCRdb independently ran MiXCR on the multiplex PCR reads; one entry per CDR3 protein. The data show a few hundred thousand distinct CDR3 sequences, with under 60% seen just once and about 8% held by the top ten. The sample comprised peripheral blood or thyroid tissue (not recorded which). The receptors derive from a woman between 18 and 29 years old with Graves' hyperthyroidism.

This clonotype was seen repeatedly, ten times or more. V gene TRBV15 combines with J gene TRBJ1-5; tentative D call: TRBD1 (5 bases). V was shortened by 8 bases and J by 7 bases, with 12 bases between the two germline ends. This CDR3 comprises 12 residues. The germline V gene has CDR1 LNHNV and CDR2 YYDKDF (reference sequence). As DNA, the CDR3 is TGTGCCACCTCCAGGGAAGACCAGCCCCAGCATTTT. This codes for CATSREDQPQHF.

This clonotype has ten or more counts. The rearrangement joins TRBV10-3 to TRBJ1-1; 11 bases are shared with TRBD1. The CDR3 totals 14 residues. J gave up 4 bases and V 4 bases, and 2 bases lay outside the gene matches. Germline V gene sequence: CDR1 ENHRY, CDR2 SYGVKD. CDR3 region: CAISGGQGGTEAFF. The CDR3 nucleotides read TGTGCCATCAGTGGGGGACAGGGGGGCACTGAAGCTTTCTTT.

As regards this clonotype: With a much larger clone just one base away, this may be a read error. V gene TRBV7-9 combines with J gene TRBJ1-2; D ambiguous. Germline assignment: CDR1 SEHNR and CDR2 FQNEAQ (reference sequence). V was pared by 3 bases and J by 3 bases, with 23 bases between. The CDR3 is 18 amino acids. CDR3 in DNA: TGTGCCAGCAGCTTCCACATAAGAATGGGCAAGATGGACTATGGCTACACCTTC. It yields the protein CASSFHIRMGKMDYGYTF.

This clonotype has a count of ten or more. This chain uses TRBV20-1 with TRBJ1-5, with D unclear. The CDR3 runs 12 residues. Trimming took off 5 bases at V and 4 bases at J, with 9 bases between the two ends. CDR1 and CDR2 (germline): DFQATT, SNEGSKA (reference sequence). The CDR3 coding sequence is TGCAGTGCTTCTGACGGAAATCAGCCCCAGCATTTT. Protein: CSASDGNQPQHF.

This sequence joins TRBV30 and TRBJ2-7; weak D call: TRBD1 (6 bases). Trimming took 6 bases from V and 3 from J, leaving 12 bases between them. Germline lookup yields CDR1 GTSNPN and CDR2 SVGIG (reference sequence). CDR3 length equals 12 residues. The CDR3 DNA reads TGTGCCTGCAGGGACACCCGCTACGAGCAGTACTTC. Its protein product is CACRDTRYEQYF. The complete variable domain, with remaining parts taken from reference TRBV30 and TRBJ2-7, reads SQTIHQWPATLVQPVGSPLSLECTVEGTSNPNLYWYRQAAGRGLQLLFYSVGIGQISSEVPQNLSASRPQDRQFILSSKKLLLSDSGFYLCACRDTRYEQYFGPGTRLTVT.

This clonotype has ten or more counts. The rearrangement uses TRBV2 and TRBJ2-7; 11 bases are shared with TRBD2. The J segment lost 2 bases and the V segment lost 6 bases, leaving 3 bases of the junction unmatched. This CDR3 comprises 14 residues. CDR1 is SNHLY and CDR2 is FYNNEI in the germline V gene. The DNA of the CDR3 is TGTGCCAGCAGGGGACTAGCGGATGCCTACGAGCAGTACTTC. This gives the protein CASRGLADAYEQYF.

A word on this clonotype: The conserved phenylalanine or tryptophan is not found at the CDR3 terminus, so this likely reflects a read error. The DNA is left out, because the CDR3 cannot be placed on it with certainty; the CDR3 is given as TCRdb lists it. The chain recombines TRBV5-1 with TRBJ2-7; TRBD1, the table's D call, was not compared with the DNA. The CDR3 adds up to 14 amino acids, both ends counted. Per the germline V gene, CDR1 is SGHRS and CDR2 is YFSETQ. This CDR3 is CASSLRDRFSAVRL.

This clonotype was counted at least ten times. The chain joins TRBV7-9 to TRBJ1-3; D ambiguous. V was shortened by 7 bases and J by 4 bases, with 14 bases between the two germline ends. This CDR3 comprises 14 residues. CDR1 and CDR2 (germline): SEHNR, FQNEAQ (reference sequence). Here the CDR3 reads CASNPALPGNTIYF. The DNA for the CDR3 is TGTGCCAGCAACCCGGCACTCCCGGGAAACACCATATATTTT.

The V and J genes are TRBV7-4 and TRBJ2-6, with a tentative D call TRBD2 (6 bases). Germline V gene lookup returns CDR1 SGHVT and CDR2 SQSDAQ. V lost 4 bases and J lost 2, with 12 bases in between. This CDR3 spans 16 amino acids. CDR3 nucleotide sequence: TGTGCCAGCAGCTCGATAGCGGCTGCTGGGGCCAACGTCCTGACTTTC. As protein: CASSSIAAAGANVLTF.

The J gene is TRBJ2-7, the V gene TRBV7-2; TRBD2 is a possible D gene (5 bases). The CDR3 extends over 14 amino acids. V shed 5 bases and J shed 1 base, with 12 bases lying between them. From germline, CDR1 is SGHTA and CDR2 FQGNSA. The CDR3 DNA follows: TGTGCCAGCAGCGGAGGACGTCCTTCCTACGAGCAGTACTTC. It yields the protein CASSGGRPSYEQYF. The full variable domain, in which reference TRBV7-2 and TRBJ2-7 provide the parts outside the CDR3, is GAGVSQSPSNKVTEKGKDVELRCDPISGHTALYWYRQSLGQGLEFLIYFQGNSAPDKSGLPSDRFSAERTGGSVSTLTIQRTQQEDSAVYLCASSGGRPSYEQYFGPGTRLTVT.

The CDR3 DNA is TGTGCCACCAGCAGAGATCTAGCGGGAAACTATGGCTACACCTTC. Protein: CATSRDLAGNYGYTF. This chain links TRBV15 with TRBJ1-2; D remains ambiguous. The CDR3 extends over 15 amino acids. V was clipped by 0 bases and J by 2 bases, with 10 bases between them. The germline V gene encodes CDR1 LNHNV and CDR2 YYDKDF (reference sequence).

A word on this clonotype: The junction differs from germline at one of its ends, possibly a read error. The J gene is TRBJ2-7, the V gene TRBV11-1; D is possibly TRBD2 (5 bases). This CDR3 spans 15 amino acids. CDR1 SGHAT and CDR2 FQDESV come from the germline V gene (reference sequence). The CDR3 spells CASSLGFAITGELYF. CDR3 nucleotide sequence: TGTGCCAGCAGCTTAGGCTTTGCCATCACCGGGGAGCTGTACTTC. Full variable domain (remainder filled in from reference TRBV11-1 and TRBJ2-7): EAEVAQSPRYKITEKSQAVAFWCDPISGHATLYWYRQILGQGPELLVQFQDESVVDDSQLPKDRFSAERLKGVDSTLKIQPAELGDSAMYLCASSLGFAITGELYFGPGTRLTVT.

The chain links TRBV6-5 to TRBJ2-5; the D gene is possibly TRBD1 (6 bases). The CDR3 is 13 residues long. Per the germline V gene, CDR1 is MNHEY and CDR2 is SVGAGI. The V end was cut by 2 bases, the J end by 5 bases, with 9 bases between. CDR3 region: CASSYRTGETQYF. The CDR3 DNA sequence: TGTGCCAGCAGTTACCGAACAGGGGAGACCCAGTACTTC.

V usage is TRBV7-6 and J usage is TRBJ2-1, with D possibly TRBD2 on 5 matching bases. The V end lost 1 base, the J end lost 6 bases, and 13 bases lay between the germline ends. In germline, CDR1 is SGHVS, CDR2 FNYEAQ. The CDR3 is 15 amino acids. The CDR3 region has the DNA TGTGCCAGCAGCTTAGGCCCCGGACTGTTCAATGAGCAGTTCTTC. Its protein product is CASSLGPGLFNEQFF.

This clonotype was observed many times. The V call is TRBV7-9, the J call TRBJ1-1; D unresolved. Germline V CDR1 and CDR2: SEHNR, FQNEAQ (reference sequence). Trimming took 4 bases from V and 3 from J, leaving 18 bases between them. The length of the CDR3 is 16 residues. The CDR3 loop reads CASSSGPFPGDTEAFF. As DNA, the CDR3 is TGTGCCAGCAGCTCCGGGCCTTTCCCTGGGGACACTGAAGCTTTCTTT.

The genes are TRBV5-5 and TRBJ1-5; 9 nucleotides agree with TRBD1. The germline V gene has CDR1 SGHKS and CDR2 YYEKEE (reference sequence). There are 15 residues in the CDR3. V gave up 4 bases and J gave up 4 bases; unmatched junction bases: 6. This chain's CDR3 is CASSPGTGINQPQHF. In nucleotides, the CDR3 is TGTGCCAGCAGCCCCGGGACAGGGATTAATCAGCCCCAGCATTTT.

J is TRBJ2-5 and V is TRBV29-1; 11 positions match TRBD2. Unmatched junction bases numbered 8, after V lost 6 bases and J lost 2 bases. CDR3 length: 15 residues. CDR1 SQVTM and CDR2 ANQGSEA come from the germline V gene. The CDR3 spells CSVATLAGVQETQYF. The CDR3 coding sequence is TGCAGCGTCGCAACACTAGCGGGAGTACAAGAGACCCAGTACTTC. The complete variable domain, with remaining parts taken from reference TRBV29-1 and TRBJ2-5, reads SAVISQKPSRDICQRGTSLTIQCQVDSQVTMMFWYRQQPGQSLTLIATANQGSEATYESGFVIDKFPISRPNLTFSTLTVSNMSPEDSSIYLCSVATLAGVQETQYFGPGTRLLVL.

Notes on this clonotype: Because the CDR3 is missing its conserved closing phenylalanine or tryptophan, this is likely a read error. It is unclear where the CDR3 begins or ends on the DNA, so no DNA is shown, and the CDR3 is as TCRdb lists it. The V and J genes are TRBV2 and TRBJ1-3; the table's TRBD1 call for D was not verified on the DNA. Including both end residues, the CDR3 is 11 amino acids long. Germline V gene data show CDR1 as SNHLY and CDR2 as FYNNEI. The CDR3 sequence is CASRNTRTGGT.

V and J are TRBV29-1 and TRBJ2-1; D is undetermined. Trimming shortened V by 4 bases and J by 0 bases, and 10 bases separated the two germline ends. Germline V lookup: CDR1 SQVTM, CDR2 ANQGSEA. The CDR3 has 14 amino acids. The CDR3 sequence: CSVVGLSSYNEQFF. The CDR3 DNA reads as TGCAGCGTTGTTGGCTTAAGCTCCTACAATGAGCAGTTCTTC.

The chain links TRBV29-1 to TRBJ2-7; tentative D call: TRBD2 (5 bases). The CDR3 is 14 amino acids. The germline V and J ends were trimmed by 4 bases and 1 base, with 14 bases remaining between them. Germline CDR1 SQVTM, CDR2 ANQGSEA. The CDR3 loop is CSVGQRRGSYEQYF. The CDR3 nucleotides read TGCAGCGTTGGGCAGCGGAGAGGTTCCTACGAGCAGTACTTC.

The sample holds many counts of this clonotype. J is TRBJ1-6 and V is TRBV7-2; D is undetermined. The CDR3 spans 17 residues. The V gene's germline CDR1 is SGHTA and CDR2 FQGNSA. V was cut by 1 base and J by 0 bases, with 10 bases left in between. CDR3 residues: CASSLGAESSYNSPLHF. Written as DNA, the CDR3 is TGTGCCAGCAGCTTAGGGGCGGAGAGCTCCTATAATTCACCCCTCCACTTT.

The rearrangement uses TRBV19 and TRBJ2-5; tentatively, D is TRBD2 (5 bases). Trimming left V 6 bases short and J 7 bases short, with 9 bases between. CDR1 and CDR2 (germline): LNHDA, SQIVND (reference sequence). CDR3 size: 11 residues. The chain's CDR3 is CASSGMGTQYF. The CDR3 DNA reads TGTGCCAGTAGCGGGATGGGGACCCAGTACTTC.

The sample holds many counts of this clonotype. The rearrangement joins TRBV7-9 to TRBJ2-5; no definite D call. Germline CDR1 SEHNR, CDR2 FQNEAQ (reference sequence). Trimming shortened V by 5 bases and J by 5 bases, and 9 bases separated the two germline ends. The CDR3 spans 12 residues. This CDR3 reads CASSDEGETQYF. In DNA form, the CDR3 reads TGTGCCAGCAGCGACGAAGGGGAGACCCAGTACTTC.

J is TRBJ2-1 and V is TRBV7-3, with D perhaps TRBD2 (6 bases). In germline, CDR1 is SGHTA, CDR2 FQGTGA. The CDR3 is 14 residues long. V was clipped by 1 base and J by 9 bases, with 13 bases between them. Written as DNA, the CDR3 is TGTGCCAGCAGCTTAAGGCGGGATAGGGGTGAGCAGTTCTTC. Translating it yields CASSLRRDRGEQFF.

This clonotype was recorded only once. For the CDR3, the DNA is TGCAGCTCCTTACTGGGCGCGAACACTGAAGCTTTCTTT. It specifies CSSLLGANTEAFF. The chain has TRBV20-1 and TRBJ1-1; no firm D call. The CDR3 runs 13 residues. Per germline, CDR1 DFQATT and CDR2 SNEGSKA (reference sequence).

The chain employs TRBV5-1 and TRBJ2-5, with D unresolved. Germline V CDR1 and CDR2: SGHRS, YFSETQ. Trimming left V 0 bases short and J 7 bases short, with 4 bases between. This CDR3 region has 11 residues. CDR3 sequence reads: CASSLVVTQYF. The CDR3 region has the DNA TGCGCCAGCAGCTTGGTTGTGACCCAGTACTTC.

This clonotype has ten or more counts. This chain connects TRBV15 to TRBJ2-7; possible D gene TRBD2, 5 bases. The germline V gene encodes CDR1 LNHNV and CDR2 YYDKDF (reference sequence). The CDR3 has 15 residues. V was trimmed by 3 bases and J by 1 base, leaving 13 bases between them. This chain's CDR3 is CATSSAGVGSYEQYF. The CDR3 nucleotides read TGTGCCACCAGCAGTGCCGGGGTCGGGTCCTACGAGCAGTACTTC.

The sample holds many counts of this clonotype. This chain connects TRBV20-1 to TRBJ1-1; D remains ambiguous. V lost 6 bases and J lost 3, with 14 bases in between. This CDR3 contains 13 residues. Looked up from germline, CDR1 is DFQATT and CDR2 is SNEGSKA (reference sequence). The CDR3 nucleotides are TGCAGTGCCGACTTAGACGGGGACACTGAAGCTTTCTTT. This gives the protein CSADLDGDTEAFF.